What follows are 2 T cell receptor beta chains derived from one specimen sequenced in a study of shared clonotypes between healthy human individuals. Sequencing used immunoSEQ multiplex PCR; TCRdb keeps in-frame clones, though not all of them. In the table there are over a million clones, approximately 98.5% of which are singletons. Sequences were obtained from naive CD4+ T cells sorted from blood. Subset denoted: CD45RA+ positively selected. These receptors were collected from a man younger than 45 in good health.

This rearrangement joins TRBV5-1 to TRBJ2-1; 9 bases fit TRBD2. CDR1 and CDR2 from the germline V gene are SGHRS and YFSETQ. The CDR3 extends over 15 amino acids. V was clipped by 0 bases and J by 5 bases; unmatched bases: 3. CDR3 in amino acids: CASSLELAGHNEQFF. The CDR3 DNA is TGCGCCAGCAGCTTGGAACTAGCGGGCCACAATGAGCAGTTCTTC. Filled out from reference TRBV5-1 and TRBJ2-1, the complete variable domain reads KAGVTQTPRYLIKTRGQQVTLSCSPISGHRSVSWYQQTPGQGLQFLFEYFSETQRNKGNFPGRFSGRQFSNSRSEMNVSTLELGDSALYLCASSLELAGHNEQFFGPGTRLTVL.

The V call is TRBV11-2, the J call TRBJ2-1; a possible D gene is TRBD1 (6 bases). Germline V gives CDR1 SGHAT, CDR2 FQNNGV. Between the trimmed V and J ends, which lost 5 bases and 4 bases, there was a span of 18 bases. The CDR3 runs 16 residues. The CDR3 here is CASSPIQGGPYNEQFF. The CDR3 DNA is TGTGCCAGCAGCCCGATACAGGGCGGCCCTTACAATGAGCAGTTCTTC.